One and the same sample provided the 12 T cell receptor beta chains below, sequenced in a study of shared clonotypes between healthy human individuals. Some clones are missing from TCRdb's copy, which holds only in-frame ones; the method was immunoSEQ multiplex PCR. The profile shows 2 million to 2.5 million clones, approximately 94% of them singletons. Naive CD8 cells comprised CD45RO-negative, CCR7-positively selected cells, excluding terminally differentiated effector memory CD45RA+ cells. Sequenced: naive CD8+ T cells sorted from blood. The receptors come from a man aged 18 to 35 in good health.

This chain joins TRBV5-4 and TRBJ2-7, with D possibly being TRBD1 or TRBD2 (5 bases each). Germline V lookup: CDR1 SGHNT, CDR2 YYREEE (reference sequence). The CDR3 extends over 14 amino acids. Trimming left V 4 bases short and J 4 bases short, with 15 bases between. The CDR3 bases are TGTGCCAGCAGCATCACCGGGACCGCGTACGAGCAGTACTTC. It is translated as CASSITGTAYEQYF. The full variable domain, its missing parts supplied by reference TRBV5-4 and TRBJ2-7, is ETGVTQSPTHLIKTRGQQVTLRCSSQSGHNTVSWYQQALGQGPQFIFQYYREEENGRGNFPPRFSGLQFPNYSSELNVNALELDDSALYLCASSITGTAYEQYFGPGTRLTVT.

With regard to this clone: The same CDR3 can be traced to other DNA sequences in this sample. This chain joins TRBV9 and TRBJ1-2; D is uncertain. CDR3 length equals 14 residues. Germline assignment: CDR1 SGDLS and CDR2 YYNGEE. Trimming took off 0 bases at V and 3 bases at J, with 9 bases between the two ends. CDR3 sequence: CASSVVSGDYGYTF. DNA of the CDR3: TGTGCCAGCAGCGTAGTGTCAGGAGACTATGGCTACACCTTC.

The chain combines TRBV13 with TRBJ2-1; 9 positions agree with TRBD2. Germline V gene lookup returns CDR1 PRHDT and CDR2 FYEKMQ (reference sequence). Unmatched junction bases numbered 10, after V lost 3 bases and J lost 7 bases. This CDR3 has 16 residues. The CDR3 loop reads CASSFEGGGAQNEQFF. CDR3 DNA sequence: TGTGCCAGCAGCTTTGAAGGCGGGGGGGCCCAGAATGAGCAGTTCTTC.

Comments on this clone: This CDR3 is also generated by other DNA sequences in the sample. This rearrangement joins TRBV5-4 to TRBJ2-1; 10 bases align to TRBD2. There are 16 residues in the CDR3. J lost 12 bases, V lost 4 bases, and 16 bases had no gene match. Germline V gene lookup returns CDR1 SGHNT and CDR2 YYREEE (reference sequence). CDR3 region: CASSTAGTSGRAGQFF. CDR3 in DNA: TGTGCCAGCAGCACAGCCGGGACCAGCGGGAGGGCTGGGCAGTTCTTC.

This chain connects TRBV7-9 to TRBJ2-3, with D perhaps given as TRBD1 or TRBD2 (6 bases each). Germline V lookup: CDR1 SEHNR, CDR2 FQNEAQ (reference sequence). The CDR3 spans 16 residues. Trimming took off 5 bases at V and 6 bases at J, with 21 bases between the two ends. DNA for the CDR3: TGTGCCAGCAGCCCCTCGACAGGCCAAGGGGGGGATACGCAGTATTTT. This translates into CASSPSTGQGGDTQYF. The entire variable domain, with the rest obtained from reference TRBV7-9 and TRBJ2-3, is as follows: DTGVSQNPRHKITKRGQNVTFRCDPISEHNRLYWYRQTLGQGPEFLTYFQNEAQLEKSRLLSDRFSAERPKGSFSTLEIQRTEQGDSAMYLCASSPSTGQGGDTQYFGPGTRLTVL.

The sample holds one count of this clone. The chain employs TRBV19 and TRBJ2-7, with TRBD2 as a possible D gene (6 bases). The germline V gene encodes CDR1 LNHDA and CDR2 SQIVND (reference sequence). V lost 5 bases and J 3 bases, leaving 14 bases between the germline ends. The CDR3 has 14 residues. The CDR3 sequence is CASSGTAWNYEQYF. For the CDR3, the DNA is TGTGCCAGTAGTGGGACTGCTTGGAACTACGAGCAGTACTTC.

The rearrangement joins TRBV6-5 to TRBJ1-2; TRBD1 is a possible D gene (5 bases). The CDR3 runs to 15 residues. Germline V gene lookup returns CDR1 MNHEY and CDR2 SVGAGI. V lost 6 bases to trimming and J lost 3 bases, with 17 bases between them. The CDR3 protein is CASSPVPRGDYGYTF. For the CDR3, the DNA is TGTGCCAGCAGCCCCGTTCCCCGGGGGGACTATGGCTACACCTTC.

The rearrangement uses TRBV28 and TRBJ2-7; D not certain. Germline V gene lookup returns CDR1 MDHEN and CDR2 SYDVKM. The CDR3 sequence is 12 residues long. V lost 8 bases and J 4 bases, leaving 12 bases between the germline ends. The CDR3 sequence: CASGDAPYEQYF. The CDR3 DNA reads TGTGCCAGCGGGGATGCACCGTACGAGCAGTACTTC. The entire variable domain, with the rest obtained from reference TRBV28 and TRBJ2-7, is as follows: DVKVTQSSRYLVKRTGEKVFLECVQDMDHENMFWYRQDPGLGLRLIYFSYDVKMKEKGDIPEGYSVSREKKERFSLILESASTNQTSMYLCASGDAPYEQYFGPGTRLTVT.

The V and J genes are TRBV6-5 and TRBJ1-4; D remains ambiguous. This CDR3 has 16 amino acids. Per the germline V gene, CDR1 is MNHEY and CDR2 is SVGAGI. V lost 0 bases and J 7 bases, leaving 15 bases between the germline ends. The CDR3 loop reads CASSYSGPRPLEKLFF. In nucleotides, the CDR3 is TGTGCCAGCAGTTACTCAGGGCCAAGGCCCCTTGAAAAACTGTTTTTT.

The chain couples TRBV27 to TRBJ2-1; D not resolved. CDR3 length: 16 residues. The V and J ends lost 5 bases and 7 bases respectively, with 21 bases between them. The germline V gene has CDR1 MNHEY and CDR2 SMNVEV (reference sequence). CDR3 bases: TGTGCCAGCAGTGCGCTCGACTGGCGGTTTGGAAATGAGCAGTTCTTC. Amino acids: CASSALDWRFGNEQFF.

This chain joins TRBV18 and TRBJ1-3; maybe TRBD1 (5 bases). The CDR3 covers 14 residues. Germline loops: CDR1 KGHSH, CDR2 LQKENI. Trimming took off 5 bases at V and 2 bases at J, with 10 bases between the two ends. CDR3 DNA sequence: TGTGCCAGCTCATCGACAGAGGCTGGAAACACCATATATTTT. Translated, it gives CASSSTEAGNTIYF. The full variable domain, in which reference TRBV18 and TRBJ1-3 provide the parts outside the CDR3, is NAGVMQNPRHLVRRRGQEARLRCSPMKGHSHVYWYRQLPEEGLKFMVYLQKENIIDESGMPKERFSAEFPKEGPSILRIQQVVRGDSAAYFCASSSTEAGNTIYFGEGSWLTVV.

This clone showed up just once. V is TRBV6-5 and J is TRBJ2-3; TRBD1 matches at 7 bases. This CDR3 spans 15 amino acids. V was clipped by 6 bases and J by 0 bases; unmatched bases: 6. Looked up from germline, CDR1 is MNHEY and CDR2 is SVGAGI. CDR3 bases: TGTGCCAGCAGCCCCGGGACAGAGAGCACAGATACGCAGTATTTT. Translation: CASSPGTESTDTQYF.